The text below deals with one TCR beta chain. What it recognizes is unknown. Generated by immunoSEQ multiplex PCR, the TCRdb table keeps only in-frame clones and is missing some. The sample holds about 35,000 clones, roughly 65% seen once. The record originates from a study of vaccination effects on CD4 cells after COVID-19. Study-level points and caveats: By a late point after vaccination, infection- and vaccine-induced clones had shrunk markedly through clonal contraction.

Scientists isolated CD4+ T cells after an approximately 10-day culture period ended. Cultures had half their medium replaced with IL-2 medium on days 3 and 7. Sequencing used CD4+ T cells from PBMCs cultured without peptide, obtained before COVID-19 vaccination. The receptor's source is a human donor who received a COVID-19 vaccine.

CDR3 amino acids: CASKEGYSNQPQHF. The CDR3 nucleotides are TGTGCCAGCAAGGAGGGGTATAGCAATCAGCCCCAGCATTTT. This chain uses TRBV9 with TRBJ1-5; D is possibly TRBD1 (5 bases). V dropped 6 bases and J dropped 0 bases, with 10 bases sitting between them. This CDR3 is 14 amino acids long. Germline values: CDR1 SGDLS, CDR2 YYNGEE.